The 20 T cell receptor beta chains listed next were all sequenced from one sample in a study of monozygotic twins with inflammatory bowel disease. TCRdb re-called the 5' RACE reads; one entry per CDR3 protein, DNA not given. The table gives some 150,000 distinct CDR3 sequences; the top ten clones make up 2% to 2.5% of it. The sample consisted of blood. These receptors originate from a human donor with ulcerative colitis or Crohn's disease, or a healthy co-twin of an affected twin (not recorded which).

This chain links TRBV20-1 with TRBJ2-4. The CDR3 spans 12 residues. Per the germline V gene, CDR1 is DFQATT and CDR2 is SNEGSKA (reference sequence). CDR3 amino acids: CSARETVNIQYF.

The CDR3 region is CASSLSGGHYNEQFF. The chain has TRBV12-3 or TRBV12-4 and TRBJ2-1; absent DNA, TCRdb's TRBD1 call cannot be checked. This CDR3 contains 15 residues.

This chain links TRBV3-1 with TRBJ1-1; TCRdb indicates TRBD1, and absent DNA this call remains unverified. Per germline, CDR1 LGHDT and CDR2 YNNKEL (reference sequence). There are 14 residues in the CDR3. The CDR3 is CASSQGQMNTEAFF.

V usage is TRBV7-8 and J usage is TRBJ1-5; TCRdb outputs TRBD1, but without DNA this stays unchecked. The CDR3 length is 17 residues. Per germline, CDR1 SGHVS and CDR2 FQNEAQ. CDR3 sequence reads: CASSLGYGGQVNQPQHF.

The chain couples TRBV7-2 to TRBJ2-7; TCRdb designates TRBD1, a call that cannot be tested without DNA. The CDR3 extends over 15 amino acids. CDR1 is SGHTA and CDR2 is FQGNSA in the germline V gene. Here the CDR3 reads CASSPSDRGSYEQYF. Looking up the rest from reference TRBV7-2 and TRBJ2-7 gives the full variable domain: GAGVSQSPSNKVTEKGKDVELRCDPISGHTALYWYRQSLGQGLEFLIYFQGNSAPDKSGLPSDRFSAERTGGSVSTLTIQRTQQEDSAVYLCASSPSDRGSYEQYFGPGTRLTVT.

The chain joins TRBV5-1 to TRBJ2-7; TCRdb outputs TRBD1, but without DNA this stays unchecked. This CDR3 is built from 18 residues. Germline CDR1 and CDR2: SGHRS and YFSETQ. CDR3 region: CASSRWTQPNTGNYEQYF.

The chain joins TRBV28 to TRBJ2-1; the D gene TCRdb calls, TRBD2, cannot be checked with no DNA. This CDR3 comprises 14 residues. The germline V gene has CDR1 MDHEN and CDR2 SYDVKM. The chain's CDR3 is CASRLTSGTDVQFF.

The chain recombines TRBV5-1 with TRBJ2-5; there is no DNA to check the TCRdb D call of TRBD1. In germline, CDR1 is SGHRS, CDR2 YFSETQ. The CDR3 has 14 amino acids. The CDR3 loop reads CASSVQGAVETQYF.

The genes are TRBV28 and TRBJ2-7. Germline V gene lookup returns CDR1 MDHEN and CDR2 SYDVKM. This CDR3 comprises 11 residues. This CDR3 is CASTGYYEQYF.

The V and J genes are TRBV6-5 and TRBJ2-1; TCRdb selects TRBD1, and the lack of DNA leaves this call unchecked. CDR1 and CDR2 (germline): MNHEY, SVGAGI. The CDR3 covers 15 residues. Here the CDR3 reads CASSYLQGSLDEQFF.

The V and J genes are TRBV7-2 and TRBJ2-1. The germline V gene encodes CDR1 SGHTA and CDR2 FQGNSA. The CDR3 sequence is 11 residues long. The CDR3: CTSSLIYEQFF.

This rearrangement joins TRBV9 to TRBJ2-1. Per the germline V gene, CDR1 is SGDLS and CDR2 is YYNGEE. The CDR3 has 14 amino acids. The CDR3 loop reads CASSIQLGRDEQFF.

The chain links TRBV14 to TRBJ2-1; TCRdb's D call of TRBD2 is untestable without DNA. Germline CDR1 reads SGHDN; CDR2 reads FVKESK. This CDR3 is built from 15 residues. CDR3 in amino acids: CASSLPGTRAYEQFF.

V is TRBV10-3 and J is TRBJ2-7; TCRdb outputs TRBD1, but without DNA this stays unchecked. The length of the CDR3 is 16 residues. In germline, CDR1 is ENHRY, CDR2 SYGVKD. CDR3 in amino acids: CAISESPGTGAWEQYF.

This chain joins TRBV12-3 or TRBV12-4 and TRBJ2-5. The CDR3 is made up of 14 amino acids. The CDR3 is CASSFELGQETQYF.

The chain recombines TRBV5-1 with TRBJ2-1; TCRdb reports TRBD2, a call that lacks DNA to check it against. Germline V CDR1 and CDR2: SGHRS, YFSETQ. The CDR3 is 14 residues long. Here the CDR3 reads CASSRGTLNMGQFF.

The rearrangement uses TRBV3-1 and TRBJ1-1; the D gene TCRdb calls, TRBD1, cannot be checked with no DNA. This CDR3 has 17 residues. Germline CDR1 LGHDT, CDR2 YNNKEL (reference sequence). CDR3 protein: CASSQARWKGSHQEAFF.

This chain joins TRBV4-1 and TRBJ1-2. The germline V gene encodes CDR1 MGHRA and CDR2 YSYEKL. The CDR3 totals 15 residues. The CDR3 sequence is CASSQVERAHYGYTF.

V is TRBV27 and J is TRBJ2-7; without DNA, the TCRdb call of TRBD2 cannot be checked. CDR1 and CDR2 from the germline V gene are MNHEY and SMNVEV (reference sequence). The CDR3 spans 15 residues. The CDR3 is CASSLLGEVGYEQYF.

The gene calls are TRBV12-3 or TRBV12-4 and TRBJ1-6. This CDR3 comprises 16 residues. CDR3 sequence: CASSTSYGSYNSPLHF.